Shown below are 24 T cell receptor beta chains from a single sample sequenced in a study of human T cells and chemical hapten exposure. This sample's time point: patch test 1, 2 weeks after DPC sensitization. Treatment in this sample: therapeutic diphenylcyclopropenone sensitization with weekly scalp DPC. TCRdb fed the RACE reads into MiXCR, producing one record per CDR3 protein. The sample lists 50,000 or so distinct CDR3 sequences, about 10% occurring once. The sample here was whole blood, taken in connection with sensitization to the hapten diphenylcyclopropenone (DPC). The receptors were gathered from a woman aged 50 to 60 with alopecia areata. Some clones in this sample may be carry-over from other donors' samples.

At least ten counts were recorded for this clonotype. This chain links TRBV11-3 with TRBJ2-1; maybe TRBD2 (5 bases). The CDR3 is 14 residues long. V lost 1 base and J 5 bases, leaving 9 bases between the germline ends. Germline CDR1 is SGHNT and CDR2 is YENEEA. The CDR3 loop reads CASSLGASHNEQFF. The CDR3, as DNA: TGTGCCAGCAGCTTAGGCGCTAGCCACAATGAGCAGTTCTTC.

This clonotype was seen more than once but under ten times. In DNA, the CDR3 is TGCAGCGTTGTGGGTAAAGGAGCTAGCGGCCCTTTAAATGAGCAGTTCTTC. As protein: CSVVGKGASGPLNEQFF. The chain recombines TRBV29-1 with TRBJ2-1, with 7 bases aligning to TRBD2. The CDR3 is 17 residues long. CDR1 SQVTM and CDR2 ANQGSEA come from the germline V gene. The J segment lost 7 bases and the V segment lost 4 bases, leaving 19 bases of the junction unmatched.

This clonotype came up many times. The CDR3 is CASSDPGDLETQYF. The CDR3, as DNA: TGTGCCAGCAGTGATCCGGGGGATCTAGAGACCCAGTACTTC. The V gene is TRBV25-1, the J gene TRBJ2-5; D might be TRBD2 (6 bases). Germline-derived CDR1 and CDR2 are MGHDK and SYGVNS. V lost 3 bases and J lost 4, with 12 bases in between. CDR3 length: 14 amino acids.

This clonotype came up many times. The chain couples TRBV20-1 to TRBJ2-7; tentatively, D is TRBD1 (5 bases). Germline V gene data show CDR1 as DFQATT and CDR2 as SNEGSKA (reference sequence). V shed 0 bases and J shed 3 bases, with 15 bases lying between them. The CDR3 consists of 15 residues. CDR3 region: CSARDLGHPDYEQYF. CDR3 nucleotides: TGCAGTGCTAGAGATCTCGGACACCCGGACTACGAGCAGTACTTC.

The genes are TRBV5-6 and TRBJ1-3, with D possibly matching TRBD1 (5 bases). Germline values: CDR1 SGHDT, CDR2 YYEEEE. Deletions cut 6 bases from V and 2 bases from J, with 6 bases between. This CDR3 comprises 12 residues. The CDR3 bases are TGTGCCAGCACGGGACCTGGAAACACCATATATTTT. Protein product: CASTGPGNTIYF.

This clonotype was detected ten times or more. This chain uses TRBV7-9 with TRBJ2-1; D might be TRBD1 (5 bases). Trimming took off 4 bases at V and 4 bases at J, with 17 bases between the two ends. The CDR3 runs 16 residues. Germline CDR1 is SEHNR and CDR2 is FQNEAQ (reference sequence). The CDR3 sequence is CASSYVRGNPYNEQFF. The DNA for the CDR3 is TGTGCCAGCAGCTACGTTAGGGGCAACCCATACAATGAGCAGTTCTTC.

V usage is TRBV28 and J usage is TRBJ2-7, with 7 nucleotides matching TRBD2. Germline V gene lookup returns CDR1 MDHEN and CDR2 SYDVKM. V gave up 3 bases and J gave up 5 bases; unmatched junction bases: 13. This CDR3 has 16 amino acids. The CDR3: CASSFPPGGRANEQYF. CDR3 in DNA: TGTGCCAGCAGTTTCCCCCCCGGGGGGAGGGCCAACGAGCAGTACTTC.

This clonotype was detected ten times or more. The rearrangement links TRBV7-9 to TRBJ2-1; a weak D match, TRBD2 (6 bases). The CDR3 contains 14 residues. Germline V gene data show CDR1 as SEHNR and CDR2 as FQNEAQ (reference sequence). The V end lost 2 bases, the J end lost 6 bases, and 11 bases lay between the germline ends. Here the CDR3 reads CASSLTGTVNEQFF. For the CDR3, the DNA is TGTGCCAGCAGCTTAACCGGGACTGTCAATGAGCAGTTCTTC.

Many counts were recorded for this clonotype. The gene calls are TRBV12-3 or TRBV12-4 and TRBJ2-7; 9 positions match TRBD1. Trimming took 5 bases from V and 5 from J; bases not matched to a gene: 10. This CDR3 is built from 15 residues. The CDR3 here is CASSKDRGLAHEQYF. The CDR3 bases are TGTGCCAGCAGTAAAGACAGGGGGTTAGCCCACGAGCAGTACTTC.

This chain joins TRBV20-1 and TRBJ2-1; the D gene is possibly TRBD2 (6 bases). V dropped 2 bases and J dropped 0 bases, with 11 bases sitting between them. CDR1 and CDR2 from the germline V gene are DFQATT and SNEGSKA (reference sequence). The CDR3 loop spans 15 amino acids. The CDR3 here is CSARHRDFSYNEQFF. For the CDR3, the DNA is TGCAGTGCTAGACACCGGGACTTCTCCTACAATGAGCAGTTCTTC.

This sequence joins TRBV6-2 or TRBV6-3 and TRBJ2-2; 9 bases are a match to TRBD2. This CDR3 has 15 residues. The trim removed 11 bases at V and 1 base at J, leaving 8 bases unmatched. CDR1 and CDR2 (germline): MNHEY, SVGEGT. CDR3 in amino acids: CAGTRTSENTGELFF. The CDR3 DNA is TGTGCCGGCACCCGGACTAGCGAGAACACCGGGGAGCTGTTTTTT.

This clonotype was seen a handful of times. This chain joins TRBV20-1 and TRBJ2-5; D might be TRBD2 (5 bases). V was pared by 3 bases and J by 13 bases, with 15 bases between. Per germline, CDR1 DFQATT and CDR2 SNEGSKA (reference sequence). The CDR3 extends over 11 amino acids. The CDR3 coding sequence is TGCAGTGCTAGTCCGGGGAGAGACCCGTACTTC. Amino acids: CSASPGRDPYF.

V is TRBV24-1 and J is TRBJ2-3; 10 bases are a match to TRBD2. The CDR3 loop spans 16 amino acids. Trimming at V came to 5 bases and at J to 5 bases, leaving 9 bases not matched to a gene. Germline values: CDR1 KGHDR, CDR2 SFDVKD. Written as DNA, the CDR3 is TGTGCCACCAGTGGACGGGCTAGCGGGAGTGGAGATACGCAGTATTTT. Amino acids: CATSGRASGSGDTQYF.

This clonotype was detected ten times or more. The chain has TRBV11-2 and TRBJ2-2, with 7 bases identical to TRBD1. Germline assignment: CDR1 SGHAT and CDR2 FQNNGV. Trimming cost V 5 bases and J 0 bases; bases outside gene matches: 6. The CDR3 consists of 16 residues. CDR3 nucleotide sequence: TGTGCCAGCAGCGTCCAGGGGGTGACGAACACCGGGGAGCTGTTTTTT. Translated: CASSVQGVTNTGELFF.

Ten or more counts support this clonotype. This chain links TRBV2 with TRBJ1-4, with TRBD1 matching over 8 bases. CDR3 length: 15 residues. Germline V gene data show CDR1 as SNHLY and CDR2 as FYNNEI. V was pared by 5 bases and J by 5 bases, with 7 bases of the junction left unmatched. The CDR3 DNA follows: TGTGCCAGCAGTCGGGACAGGCCATTGAATGAAAAACTGTTTTTT. This codes for CASSRDRPLNEKLFF.

This clonotype was counted only a few times. The chain couples TRBV5-5 to TRBJ2-1, with 9 nucleotides matching TRBD1. CDR1 and CDR2 (germline): SGHKS, YYEKEE (reference sequence). The CDR3 sequence is 15 residues long. J gave up 3 bases and V 4 bases, and 5 bases lay outside the gene matches. The CDR3 DNA follows: TGTGCCAGCAGCGTACAGGGGGCGAGCTACAATGAGCAGTTCTTC. This translates into CASSVQGASYNEQFF. The variable domain in full, completed from reference TRBV5-5 and TRBJ2-1, reads DAGVTQSPTHLIKTRGQQVTLRCSPISGHKSVSWYQQVLGQGPQFIFQYYEKEERGRGNFPDRFSARQFPNYSSELNVNALLLGDSALYLCASSVQGASYNEQFFGPGTRLTVL.

As for this clonotype: A read error may explain this, as a much larger clone is one base away. V usage is TRBV10-3 and J usage is TRBJ2-1; D is perhaps TRBD1 (5 bases). Germline CDR1 reads ENHRY; CDR2 reads SYGVKD. The germline V and J ends were trimmed by 4 bases and 9 bases, with 19 bases remaining between them. This CDR3 spans 15 amino acids. The CDR3 sequence is CAISGSLAQGIEQFF. For the CDR3, the DNA is TGTGCCATCAGTGGGTCCTTAGCCCAGGGCATTGAGCAGTTCTTC.

Many counts were recorded for this clonotype. The gene calls are TRBV6-6 and TRBJ1-1, with D uncertain. V was shortened by 2 bases and J by 5 bases, with 12 bases between the two germline ends. Germline values: CDR1 MNHNY, CDR2 SVGAGI (reference sequence). The CDR3 is 14 residues long. The chain's CDR3 is CASSYRGSLTEAFF. In DNA form, the CDR3 reads TGTGCCAGCAGTTACCGAGGGTCCCTGACTGAAGCTTTCTTT.

This clonotype was counted only a few times. One end of the junction does not line up with germline, which may come from a read error. V gene TRBV20-1 combines with J gene TRBJ1-1, with D maybe TRBD1 (6 bases). Germline CDR1 is DFQATT and CDR2 is SNEGSKA (reference sequence). The CDR3 spans 14 residues. The CDR3 DNA sequence: TGCAGCGCTAGACAGGTTTCCATGAACACTGAAGCTTTCTTT. Translated: CSARQVSMNTEAFF.

This clonotype showed up many times. This chain uses TRBV29-1 with TRBJ2-7; 13 nucleotides line up with TRBD2. Germline V gene sequence: CDR1 SQVTM, CDR2 ANQGSEA. The CDR3 runs to 14 residues. V was pared by 4 bases and J by 6 bases, with 6 bases of the junction left unmatched. In DNA form, the CDR3 reads TGCAGCGTTGTTGGACTAGCGGGAGAACGCGAGCAGTACTTC. This translates into CSVVGLAGEREQYF.

The chain uses TRBV4-1 and TRBJ2-5, with TRBD2 identical over 10 bases. Trimming removed 9 bases from V and 7 bases from J; junction bases left unmatched: 11. CDR1 is MGHRA, CDR2 YSYEKL, per germline. This CDR3 has 14 residues. The CDR3 sequence is CARLGLAGEGTQYF. CDR3 nucleotide sequence: TGCGCCAGGCTGGGGCTAGCGGGAGAAGGGACCCAGTACTTC.

This clonotype has a handful of counts. The chain carries TRBV5-1 and TRBJ2-7; D gene ambiguous. Germline V gene data show CDR1 as SGHRS and CDR2 as YFSETQ. CDR3 length: 11 residues. Trimming shortened V by 3 bases and J by 3 bases, and 4 bases separated the two germline ends. The CDR3 protein is CASSSFYEQYF. In DNA, the CDR3 is TGCGCCAGCAGCTCCTTCTACGAGCAGTACTTC.

This clonotype appeared a few times. The chain recombines TRBV14 with TRBJ2-5, with TRBD2 identical over 10 bases. The length of the CDR3 is 16 residues. Germline CDR1 and CDR2: SGHDN and FVKESK. Germline trimming cut 2 bases from V and 4 bases from J; bases unmatched to any gene: 7. The CDR3 nucleotides read TGTGCCAGCAGCCAACCGCCGGGACTAGCGAGAGAGACCCAGTACTTC. Its translation is CASSQPPGLARETQYF.

This clonotype showed up many times. The J gene is TRBJ2-7, the V gene TRBV18; D is tentatively TRBD1 or TRBD2 (5 bases each). The V end was cut by 4 bases, the J end by 5 bases, with 12 bases between. CDR3 length: 13 amino acids. Germline values: CDR1 KGHSH, CDR2 LQKENI. The CDR3 bases are TGTGCCAGCTCACTCTCCGGGGCGGACGAGCAGTACTTC. Amino acid sequence: CASSLSGADEQYF.